This section outlines one T cell receptor beta chain sequence together with its context. Through Arm-PCR of CDR3 regions and iRepertoire HTBI primers, TCR beta libraries were built. One entry per CDR3 protein, called by TCRdb with MiXCR from the multiplex PCR reads. This sample has approximately 480,000 distinct CDR3 sequences, with about 16% found just once. CDR3 length equals 20 residues. Unmatched junction bases numbered 12, after V lost 2 bases and J lost 3 bases. The germline V gene has CDR1 LGHNA and CDR2 YNFKEQ. The data belong to a study of regulatory T cells in long-lasting Graves disease. Time point specified: newly diagnosed GD, antithyroid drugs for less than 3 months. Generation of the TCR library employed RNA extracted from PBMCs. These data were also filed under a second study, of T cells in Graves' hyperthyroidism and ophthalmopathy.

This receptor was identified in a man aged 40-55 years with Graves disease. Sequenced material: peripheral blood mononuclear cells (PBMCs), taken at new diagnosis, from a patient treated with antithyroid drugs. The V call is TRBV4-2, the J call TRBJ2-1, with 14 bases fitting TRBD2. The CDR3 loop is CASSQLRTSGRRPDYNEQFF. CDR3 DNA sequence: TGTGCCAGCAGCCAACTGAGGACTAGCGGGAGGCGCCCGGACTACAATGAGCAGTTCTTC.